A selection of T cell receptor beta chains follows, all from one sample in a study of identifying expanded T cells in peripheral blood. The method was immunoSEQ multiplex PCR; TCRdb's version includes in-frame clones alone and lacks a portion of them. The sample has under 100,000 clones, roughly 81% seen once. The sample taken for sequencing was blood. These receptors were taken from a person aged 18-70 years in good health. Each CDR3 is given with its conserved first and last residue. The D gene is left open where the match is weak. Clone size is stated in some rows and not others, as once, few, many or a class when expanded.

J gene: TRBJ1-2; V gene: TRBV11-2; clone size: -; D gene: -; CDR3 protein: CASSKDLRVTNYGYTF; CDR3 DNA: TGTGCCAGCAGCAAAGATCTCAGGGTGACTAACTATGGCTACACCTTC
J gene: TRBJ2-1; V gene: TRBV4-1; clone size: -; D gene: -; CDR3 protein: CASSLFAPTLPYNEQFF; CDR3 DNA: TGCGCCAGCAGCCTCTTCGCCCCGACCCTCCCCTACAATGAGCAGTTCTTC
J gene: TRBJ2-7; V gene: TRBV30; clone size: once; D gene: -; CDR3 protein: CAWRHPPYEQYF; CDR3 DNA: TGTGCCTGGAGACACCCCCCCTACGAGCAGTACTTC
J gene: TRBJ1-5; V gene: TRBV18; clone size: -; D gene: -; CDR3 protein: CASSPRFEAAGPQHF; CDR3 DNA: TGTGCCAGCTCACCGAGGTTTGAAGCTGCGGGGCCCCAGCATTTT
J gene: TRBJ1-2; V gene: TRBV7-2; clone size: -; D gene: -; CDR3 protein: CASSLDITNYGYTF; CDR3 DNA: TGTGCCAGCAGCTTAGACATTACTAACTATGGCTACACCTTC
J gene: TRBJ2-7; V gene: TRBV2; clone size: -; D gene: -; CDR3 protein: CASSPNQGAIYEQYF; CDR3 DNA: TGTGCCAGCAGCCCAAATCAGGGAGCAATCTACGAGCAGTACTTC
J gene: TRBJ1-2; V gene: TRBV18; clone size: -; D gene: -; CDR3 protein: CASSPESPGKLTYGYTF; CDR3 DNA: TGTGCCAGCTCACCTGAATCTCCGGGCAAACTAACCTATGGCTACACCTTC
J gene: TRBJ1-6; V gene: TRBV30; clone size: -; D gene: TRBD1; CDR3 protein: CAWGRDSNNSPLHF; CDR3 DNA: TGTGCCTGGGGCCGGGACAGTAATAATTCACCCCTCCACTTT
J gene: TRBJ2-3; V gene: TRBV5-1; clone size: -; D gene: -; CDR3 protein: CASSLAGVISGTQYF; CDR3 DNA: TGCGCCAGCAGCTTGGCCGGAGTAATTTCGGGTACGCAGTATTTT
J gene: TRBJ2-7; V gene: TRBV7-8; clone size: -; D gene: -; CDR3 protein: CASSLEGAILQVSYEQYF; CDR3 DNA: TGTGCCAGCAGCCTTGAGGGAGCGATATTACAGGTTTCCTACGAGCAGTACTTC
J gene: TRBJ2-7; V gene: TRBV18; clone size: -; D gene: TRBD2; CDR3 protein: CASSPNRLAAYEQYF; CDR3 DNA: TGTGCCAGCTCACCAAATAGACTAGCGGCCTACGAGCAGTACTTC
J gene: TRBJ2-2; V gene: TRBV5-1; clone size: few; D gene: -; CDR3 protein: CASSSGWGTGELFF; CDR3 DNA: TGCGCCAGCAGCTCCGGGTGGGGCACCGGGGAGCTGTTTTTT
J gene: TRBJ1-1; V gene: TRBV7-2; clone size: few; D gene: -; CDR3 protein: CASSLEGRTEAFF; CDR3 DNA: TGTGCCAGCAGCTTAGAAGGGCGGACTGAAGCTTTCTTT
J gene: TRBJ1-2; V gene: TRBV9; clone size: -; D gene: -; CDR3 protein: CASRSTDDYGYTF; CDR3 DNA: TGTGCCAGCAGATCGACGGATGACTATGGCTACACCTTC
J gene: TRBJ1-3; V gene: TRBV18; clone size: -; D gene: -; CDR3 protein: CASSATELSGNTIYF; CDR3 DNA: TGTGCCAGCTCAGCCACAGAACTCTCTGGAAACACCATATATTTT
J gene: TRBJ1-1; V gene: TRBV27; clone size: once; D gene: -; CDR3 protein: CASRTGGTEAFF; CDR3 DNA: TGTGCCAGCAGGACAGGTGGGACTGAAGCTTTCTTT
J gene: TRBJ2-3; V gene: TRBV5-1; clone size: -; D gene: -; CDR3 protein: CASSLLRDTQYF; CDR3 DNA: TGCGCCAGCAGCTTACTACGTGATACGCAGTATTTT
J gene: TRBJ1-5; V gene: TRBV7-8; clone size: -; D gene: -; CDR3 protein: CASSLASISPQHF; CDR3 DNA: TGTGCCAGCAGCTTAGCTAGCATCAGCCCCCAGCATTTT
J gene: TRBJ2-5; V gene: TRBV7-9; clone size: -; D gene: -; CDR3 protein: CASSRPNTGNQETQYF; CDR3 DNA: TGTGCCAGCAGTCGACCTAATACAGGGAACCAAGAGACCCAGTACTTC
J gene: TRBJ2-1; V gene: TRBV28; clone size: -; D gene: TRBD1; CDR3 protein: CASSPPDEDRGNEQFF; CDR3 DNA: TGTGCCAGCAGCCCGCCCGACGAAGACAGGGGTAATGAGCAGTTCTTC
J gene: TRBJ1-6; V gene: TRBV30; clone size: -; D gene: -; CDR3 protein: CAWRGGGGGNSPLHF; CDR3 DNA: TGTGCCTGGAGGGGGGGCGGGGGGGGAAATTCACCCCTCCACTTT